The T cell receptor (beta chain) under discussion was sequenced for a study of blood T cell repertoires in COVID-19. The data were produced by immunoSEQ multiplex PCR, yet TCRdb's version contains in-frame clones alone and is incomplete. The sample has approximately 110,000 clones, roughly 80% seen once. This clone occurred once. The V gene lost 3 bases and the J gene lost 4 bases, with 10 bases spanning the gap. The CDR3 loop spans 14 amino acids. Germline CDR1 MDHEN, CDR2 SYDVKM. The sequencing sample was made of peripheral blood. This clonotype was sampled from a man in his sixties or seventies with active or convalescent COVID-19. V is TRBV28 and J is TRBJ2-1; weak D call: TRBD1 (5 bases). CDR3 bases: TGTGCCAGCAGTTTGTACAGGAGTTACAATGAGCAGTTCTTC. This sequence encodes CASSLYRSYNEQFF.